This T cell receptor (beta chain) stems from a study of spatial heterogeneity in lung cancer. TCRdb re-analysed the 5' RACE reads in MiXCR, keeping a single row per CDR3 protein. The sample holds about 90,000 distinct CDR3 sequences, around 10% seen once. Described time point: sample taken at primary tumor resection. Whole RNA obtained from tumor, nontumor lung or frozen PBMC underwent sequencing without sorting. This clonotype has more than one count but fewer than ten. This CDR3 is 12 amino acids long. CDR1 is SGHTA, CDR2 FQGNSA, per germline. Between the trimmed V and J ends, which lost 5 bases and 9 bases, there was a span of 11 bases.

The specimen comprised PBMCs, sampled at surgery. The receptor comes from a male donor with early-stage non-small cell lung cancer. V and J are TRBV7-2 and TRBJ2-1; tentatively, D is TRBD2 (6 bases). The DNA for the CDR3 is TGTGCCAGCAGCCTTTGGAGGGGTGAGCAGTTCTTC. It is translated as CASSLWRGEQFF. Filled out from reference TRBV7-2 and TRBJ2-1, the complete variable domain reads GAGVSQSPSNKVTEKGKDVELRCDPISGHTALYWYRQSLGQGLEFLIYFQGNSAPDKSGLPSDRFSAERTGGSVSTLTIQRTQQEDSAVYLCASSLWRGEQFFGPGTRLTVL.